The clone carrying this T cell receptor (beta chain) was seen many times. What it binds is not known. All patients were untreated before thyroid surgery. In the original analysis: The study's classifier, a distant-metastasis tool for papillary thyroid cancer, was built using CDR3 differences across clinicopathological groups. MiXCR reprocessed the PCR reads for TCRdb. In this record, the V and J calls reflect TCRdb's handling and not the investigators' own analysis. The sample shows about 24,000 clones, 20% to 25% of them seen only once. These data belong to a study of metastatic and nonmetastatic thyroid tumors. The study's findings and limits: Within blood and tumor, benign nodules reportedly had significantly lower TCR beta diversity than malignant thyroid tumors did.

The sequenced sample was blood. This clonotype was obtained from a male donor with papillary thyroid cancer or a benign thyroid nodule (not recorded which). Some clones in this sample may be carry-over from other donors' samples.

CDR3 region: CASSQGVSGANVLTF. Here the CDR3 DNA reads TGCGCCAGCAGTCAGGGAGTCTCTGGGGCCAACGTCCTGACTTTC. The chain links TRBV5-1 to TRBJ2-6; the D call may be TRBD1 or TRBD2 (5 bases each). Trimming took 5 bases from V and 0 from J, leaving 9 bases between them. Per the germline V gene, CDR1 is SGHRS and CDR2 is YFSETQ. The CDR3 consists of 15 residues.